The 27 T cell receptor beta chains reported below all come from one sample, sequenced in a study of cytomegalovirus exposure and HLA in healthy donors. PCR employed 60 Vbeta and 13 Jbeta primers. TCRdb's copy holds only in-frame clones and misses some; the assay was immunoSEQ multiplex PCR. Recorded for this sample: more than 95,000 clones. Sequencing was performed on PBMCs. These receptor sequences come from a man between 18 and 35 years old in good health and CMV-seronegative.

The chain recombines TRBV30 with TRBJ1-1, with TRBD1 as a possible D gene (6 bases). CDR3 length: 13 amino acids. CDR1 and CDR2 (germline): GTSNPN, SVGIG (reference sequence). V was pared by 4 bases and J by 3 bases, with 12 bases between. The CDR3 coding sequence is TGTGCCTGGATCAACAGGGTGGACACTGAAGCTTTCTTT. This translates into CAWINRVDTEAFF.

The chain joins TRBV6-6 to TRBJ1-3; D possibly corresponds to TRBD1 (6 bases). CDR1 is MNHNY and CDR2 is SVGAGI in the germline V gene (reference sequence). This CDR3 is built from 16 residues. Trimming took 7 bases from V and 0 from J, leaving 16 bases between them. The CDR3, as DNA: TGTGCCAGCACCCTCGACAGGTCGAACTCTGGAAACACCATATATTTT. Amino acids: CASTLDRSNSGNTIYF.

Of note for this clone: Germline is not matched at one junction end, which may reflect a read error. The J gene is TRBJ1-1, the V gene TRBV29-1; 9 bases line up with TRBD1. This CDR3 is 15 amino acids long. Per germline, CDR1 SQVTM and CDR2 ANQGSEA. This CDR3 is CSVAPGQGMNTKAFF. The CDR3 DNA reads as TGCAGCGTTGCACCTGGACAGGGGATGAACACTAAAGCTTTCTTT.

The chain joins TRBV18 to TRBJ1-1; a possible D gene is TRBD1 (5 bases). Germline V lookup: CDR1 KGHSH, CDR2 LQKENI. V lost 0 bases to trimming and J lost 7 bases, with 9 bases between them. The CDR3 loop spans 13 amino acids. CDR3 sequence reads: CASSPPDRNEAFF. The CDR3 region has the DNA TGTGCCAGCTCACCACCCGACAGAAATGAAGCTTTCTTT.

The chain is built from TRBV5-1 and TRBJ1-1; TRBD1 might be the D (6 bases). The CDR3 is 14 residues long. CDR1 is SGHRS, CDR2 YFSETQ, per germline. With 3 bases removed from V and 4 bases from J, the gap between germline ends came to 13 bases. The CDR3 region is CASSSGQGSTEAFF. DNA for the CDR3: TGCGCCAGCAGCTCGGGGCAGGGGAGCACTGAAGCTTTCTTT.

V and J are TRBV13 and TRBJ2-7; 10 bases align to TRBD2. V lost 5 bases to trimming and J lost 4 bases; unmatched junction nucleotides: 8. The CDR3 is 15 amino acids. CDR1 and CDR2 (germline): PRHDT, FYEKMQ (reference sequence). This CDR3 reads CASSTTSGTQYEQYF. Written as DNA, the CDR3 is TGTGCCAGCAGCACCACTAGCGGGACTCAGTACGAGCAGTACTTC.

The CDR3 DNA follows: TGTGCCAGCAGTGCGACTTATGGCTACACCTTC. Protein: CASSATYGYTF. The J gene is TRBJ1-2, the V gene TRBV6-1; the D is unclear. The CDR3 is 11 amino acids. Trimming removed 4 bases at V and 5 bases at J, with 5 bases between. Per the germline V gene, CDR1 is MNHNS and CDR2 is SASEGT.

This chain joins TRBV19 and TRBJ2-2; a possible D gene is TRBD2 (7 bases). The germline CDR1 and CDR2 sequences are LNHDA and SQIVND (reference sequence). Trimming cost V 2 bases and J 4 bases, with 14 bases left between them. The CDR3 has 16 residues. This chain's CDR3 is CASSIIGGQVTGELFF. Here the CDR3 DNA reads TGTGCCAGTAGTATAATCGGGGGGCAGGTCACCGGGGAGCTGTTTTTT.

Comments on this clone: At one of its ends the junction is not consistent with the germline gene, which may arise from a read error. This chain uses TRBV7-7 with TRBJ2-5; TRBD2 is a possible D gene (5 bases). CDR3 length equals 14 residues. CDR1 is SSHAT, CDR2 FNYEAQ, per germline (reference sequence). This CDR3 reads CASSRERTGETQYF. In nucleotides, the CDR3 is TGTGCTAGCAGCCGCGAGAGGACTGGAGAGACCCAGTACTTC.

The V and J genes are TRBV5-4 and TRBJ1-1; TRBD1 matches 7 bases. The CDR3 consists of 14 residues. Germline V gene lookup returns CDR1 SGHNT and CDR2 YYREEE (reference sequence). J was trimmed by 5 bases and V by 5 bases; bases with no gene match: 9. The CDR3 is CASSFRQGRTEAFF. CDR3 coding DNA: TGTGCCAGCAGTTTCAGACAGGGAAGGACTGAAGCTTTCTTT.

V is TRBV7-2 and J is TRBJ2-7; maybe TRBD1 (5 bases). CDR1 and CDR2 (germline): SGHTA, FQGNSA. The CDR3 has 15 amino acids. Trimming stripped 3 bases from V and 9 bases from J, with 21 bases between. CDR3 nucleotide sequence: TGTGCCAGCAGCTTTCCGGGTTCGCCAGGGTCGGGGCAGTACTTC. The encoded protein is CASSFPGSPGSGQYF.

This sequence joins TRBV5-6 and TRBJ2-3; D possibly corresponds to TRBD2 (7 bases). CDR3 length equals 15 residues. V lost 7 bases to trimming and J lost 4 bases, with 19 bases between them. CDR1 and CDR2 from the germline V gene are SGHDT and YYEEEE. CDR3 coding DNA: TGTGCCAGCCGAACACAGGGCGCGGGGGCAGATACGCAGTATTTT. This gives the protein CASRTQGAGADTQYF.

Comment on this clone: Relative to the germline gene, one junction end is altered; a read error may explain this. The sample holds other DNA sequences that translate to the same CDR3. This chain connects TRBV30 to TRBJ1-6; D is unresolved. CDR1 and CDR2 from the germline V gene are GTSNPN and SVGIG (reference sequence). This CDR3 region has 13 residues. The CDR3 sequence is CAWRGGINSPLHF. The CDR3 region has the DNA TGTGCCTGGAGGGGAGGGATCAATTCCCCCCTCCACTTT.

The V gene is TRBV7-6, the J gene TRBJ2-3; 8 nucleotides align to TRBD1. The CDR3 has 15 amino acids. Germline-derived CDR1 and CDR2 are SGHVS and FNYEAQ. V shed 3 bases and J 1 base; nucleotides not matched to a gene: 3. The CDR3 region is CASSFETGGTDTQYF. The CDR3 bases are TGTGCCAGCAGCTTCGAGACAGGGGGCACAGATACGCAGTATTTT.

J is TRBJ1-1 and V is TRBV29-1, with 10 nucleotides matching TRBD1. Unmatched junction bases numbered 13, after V lost 4 bases and J lost 5 bases. CDR1 is SQVTM and CDR2 is ANQGSEA in the germline V gene. The CDR3 covers 16 residues. This CDR3 reads CSVVNRQGARRTEAFF. The DNA of the CDR3 is TGCAGCGTTGTAAATCGACAGGGGGCGCGTCGAACTGAAGCTTTCTTT.

The V call is TRBV18, the J call TRBJ1-5; D may be TRBD1 (5 bases). CDR1 is KGHSH and CDR2 is LQKENI in the germline V gene. With 3 bases removed from V and 0 bases from J, the gap between germline ends came to 12 bases. The CDR3 runs to 16 residues. CDR3 nucleotides: TGTGCCAGCTCACCGGGCTTGGGGGGTAGCAATCAGCCCCAGCATTTT. This codes for CASSPGLGGSNQPQHF.

The V call is TRBV6-5, the J call TRBJ1-1; D gene uncertain. Looked up from germline, CDR1 is MNHEY and CDR2 is SVGAGI. Trimming removed 6 bases at V and 1 base at J, with 9 bases between. The CDR3 is 13 residues long. The CDR3 region has the DNA TGTGCCAGCAGCGTGAGGCCGAACACTGAAGCTTTCTTT. Its translation: CASSVRPNTEAFF.

V is TRBV2 and J is TRBJ2-5, with D possibly matching TRBD2 (6 bases). The CDR3 contains 14 residues. V gave up 6 bases and J gave up 5 bases, with 16 bases separating them. Germline V gives CDR1 SNHLY, CDR2 FYNNEI. The DNA of the CDR3 is TGTGCCAGCAGCCCGGAGATTGGGGGGGAGACCCAGTACTTC. Residues: CASSPEIGGETQYF. Variable domain in full (rest from reference TRBV2 and TRBJ2-5): EPEVTQTPSHQVTQMGQEVILRCVPISNHLYFYWYRQILGQKVEFLVSFYNNEISEKSEIFDDQFSVERPDGSNFTLKIRSTKLEDSAMYFCASSPEIGGETQYFGPGTRLLVL.

The chain links TRBV6-1 to TRBJ1-1, with a possible D match to TRBD1 (6 bases). The CDR3 runs to 13 residues. The ends were cut back, 7 bases at V and 0 bases at J, with 9 bases in the middle. Germline values: CDR1 MNHNS, CDR2 SASEGT. CDR3 protein: CASNGQMNTEAFF. CDR3 nucleotide sequence: TGTGCCAGCAATGGACAGATGAACACTGAAGCTTTCTTT.

The chain carries TRBV5-1 and TRBJ1-1; 7 positions match TRBD1. J gave up 7 bases and V 5 bases, and 5 bases lay outside the gene matches. This CDR3 region has 12 residues. The germline V gene encodes CDR1 SGHRS and CDR2 YFSETQ. The CDR3 DNA sequence: TGCGCCAGCAGACGCGACAGGGATGAAGCTTTCTTT. It yields the protein CASRRDRDEAFF.

The chain has TRBV15 and TRBJ1-1; no definite D call. CDR3 length equals 11 residues. Trimming took 1 base from V and 5 from J, leaving 2 bases between them. The germline CDR1 and CDR2 sequences are LNHNV and YYDKDF (reference sequence). The CDR3: CATSRATEAFF. In DNA form, the CDR3 reads TGTGCCACCAGCAGAGCTACTGAAGCTTTCTTT.

The chain recombines TRBV7-9 with TRBJ1-2; 10 bases map to TRBD1. This CDR3 contains 14 residues. The V segment lost 4 bases and the J segment 4 bases; nucleotides outside the gene matches: 3. Germline V gene lookup returns CDR1 SEHNR and CDR2 FQNEAQ (reference sequence). In DNA, the CDR3 is TGTGCCAGCAGCTCGACAGGGGGCCCCTATGGCTACACCTTC. Encoded protein: CASSSTGGPYGYTF.

V is TRBV6-5 and J is TRBJ1-5; TRBD1 is a possible D gene (6 bases). The V end lost 2 bases, the J end lost 5 bases, and 10 bases lay between the germline ends. Germline values: CDR1 MNHEY, CDR2 SVGAGI. The CDR3 covers 14 residues. CDR3 region: CASSYGGADQPQHF. The CDR3 nucleotides are TGTGCCAGCAGTTACGGGGGGGCTGATCAGCCCCAGCATTTT.

The chain is built from TRBV2 and TRBJ2-5; 8 bases match TRBD2. The junction had 6 bases not matched to a gene; V was cut back by 4 bases and J by 2 bases. CDR1 SNHLY and CDR2 FYNNEI come from the germline V gene. This CDR3 contains 15 residues. CDR3 sequence (DNA): TGTGCCAGCAGTGGAGGACTAGCAGTACAAGAGACCCAGTACTTC. Protein: CASSGGLAVQETQYF.

The V call is TRBV27, the J call TRBJ1-1; tentative D call: TRBD1 (6 bases). The CDR3 is 15 residues long. The germline V and J ends were trimmed by 5 bases and 1 base, with 14 bases remaining between them. The V gene's germline CDR1 is MNHEY and CDR2 SMNVEV (reference sequence). CDR3 bases: TGTGCCAGCAGTCCATTGGACAGAGCGAACACTGAAGCTTTCTTT. Translating it yields CASSPLDRANTEAFF.

The chain recombines TRBV6-1 with TRBJ2-7; D unresolved. Looked up from germline, CDR1 is MNHNS and CDR2 is SASEGT. The CDR3 has 16 amino acids. The V and J ends lost 2 bases and 3 bases respectively, with 17 bases between them. The CDR3 spells CASSEIVGAWRYEQYF. In DNA, the CDR3 is TGTGCCAGCAGTGAAATAGTCGGAGCTTGGCGCTACGAGCAGTACTTC.

The rearrangement links TRBV6-1 to TRBJ2-7; tentatively, D is TRBD1 (6 bases). Germline assignment: CDR1 MNHNS and CDR2 SASEGT. The germline V and J ends were trimmed by 0 bases and 2 bases, with 14 bases remaining between them. The CDR3 sequence is 16 residues long. CDR3 nucleotides: TGTGCCAGCAGTGAAGCCGACAGGCTGCTGGCCTACGAGCAGTACTTC. It encodes CASSEADRLLAYEQYF.